Listed here are 31 T cell receptor beta chains from one sample, sequenced in a study of post-analysis software for immune sequencing data. Study-wide results and limits: TRBV5-6, TRBV5-1 and TRBV20-1 belonged to a set of about 5 TRBV segments that were more frequent in patients than controls.

Antigen specificity for these receptors is unknown. Carried by the TCR beta cDNA libraries were unique molecular identifiers. TCRdb passed the PCR reads through MiXCR, listing each CDR3 protein once. The sample has about 770,000 distinct CDR3 sequences, more than 45% seen once. Sequencing was performed on blood. The source is a girl between 5 and 17 years old with multiple sclerosis.

The chain employs TRBV7-3 and TRBJ2-2, with a tentative D call TRBD1 (6 bases). The CDR3 has 15 residues. Germline loops: CDR1 SGHTA, CDR2 FQGTGA. Trimming left V 1 base short and J 3 bases short, with 9 bases between. CDR3 loop: CASSLMSGDTGELFF. CDR3 DNA sequence: TGTGCCAGCAGCTTAATGTCAGGGGACACCGGGGAGCTGTTTTTT.

The V call is TRBV6-6, the J call TRBJ2-1, with TRBD1 identical over 9 bases. Germline loops: CDR1 MNHNY, CDR2 SVGAGI (reference sequence). The CDR3 is 14 residues long. V lost 6 bases, J lost 8 bases, and 8 bases stayed unmatched. CDR3 sequence (DNA): TGTGCCAGCAGGCCGGGACAGGGACGCCATGAGCAGTTCTTC. Protein sequence: CASRPGQGRHEQFF.

The genes are TRBV12-3 or TRBV12-4 and TRBJ2-5, with TRBD1 as a possible D gene (6 bases). The J call is doubtful: the DNA matches TRBJ2-7 better. The CDR3 length is 16 residues. This CDR3 reads CASSLSGGAPLSEQYF. The DNA of the CDR3 is TGTGCCAGCAGTTTAAGTGGGGGCGCCCCCCTTAGCGAGCAGTACTTC.

This clonotype came up a few times. V and J are TRBV29-1 and TRBJ2-5, with TRBD2 as a possible D gene (6 bases). Trimming cost V 3 bases and J 1 base, with 9 bases left between them. The CDR3 has 13 amino acids. Germline CDR1 reads SQVTM; CDR2 reads ANQGSEA. The CDR3 loop is CSVEEGGQETQYF. In nucleotides, the CDR3 is TGCAGCGTTGAGGAGGGAGGCCAAGAGACCCAGTACTTC.

The CDR3 region is CATSRGPAQETQYF. CDR3 in DNA: TGTGCCACCAGCAGAGGCCCCGCACAAGAGACCCAGTACTTC. The chain couples TRBV15 to TRBJ2-5; D is ambiguous. The V end lost 1 base, the J end lost 2 bases, and 8 bases lay between the germline ends. The CDR3 has 14 amino acids. Germline V gene sequence: CDR1 LNHNV, CDR2 YYDKDF (reference sequence).

This clonotype was seen once. The rearrangement uses TRBV7-2 and TRBJ1-1; TRBD1 is a possible D gene (5 bases). The V gene's germline CDR1 is SGHTA and CDR2 FQGNSA. This CDR3 contains 13 residues. Trimming took off 5 bases at V and 4 bases at J, with 11 bases between the two ends. DNA for the CDR3: TGTGCCAGCAGCCAGGGCTTAATCACTGAAGCTTTCTTT. Translated, it gives CASSQGLITEAFF.

The CDR3 DNA follows: TGTGCCAGCAGTCTCCAGGGGACAGGGGGAAACGTCCTGACTTTC. Amino acid sequence: CASSLQGTGGNVLTF. This chain links TRBV28 with TRBJ2-6; 11 nucleotides agree with TRBD1. Germline loops: CDR1 MDHEN, CDR2 SYDVKM. This CDR3 spans 15 amino acids. Losses at the gene ends were 5 bases for V and 10 bases for J; bases not matched to a gene: 7.

The chain is built from TRBV11-2 and TRBJ1-1, with D possibly matching TRBD1 (5 bases). This CDR3 has 14 amino acids. V gave up 5 bases and J gave up 5 bases, with 15 bases separating them. The germline gives CDR1 SGHAT, CDR2 FQNNGV. The chain's CDR3 is CASSPRTFRTEAFF. CDR3 DNA sequence: TGTGCCAGCAGCCCTCGGACATTCCGGACTGAAGCTTTCTTT.

The chain joins TRBV29-1 to TRBJ2-2; D is unclear. V shed 1 base and J shed 0 bases, with 18 bases lying between them. This CDR3 is 18 amino acids long. Germline lookup yields CDR1 SQVTM and CDR2 ANQGSEA. The CDR3 DNA sequence: TGCAGCGTTGAAGTAATCGGATTGGCAGGAACGAACACCGGGGAGCTGTTTTTT. Its protein is CSVEVIGLAGTNTGELFF.

The chain joins TRBV12-3 or TRBV12-4 to TRBJ1-5; 7 bases line up with TRBD1. The CDR3 extends over 14 amino acids. The V and J ends lost 6 bases and 7 bases, in that order; junction bases with no gene match: 9. For the CDR3, the DNA is TGTGCCAGCAGCCCTGACAGGGAGGAGCAGCCCCAGCATTTT. Amino acid sequence: CASSPDREEQPQHF.

The chain uses TRBV29-1 and TRBJ2-1, with 7 bases identical to TRBD2. CDR3 length equals 18 residues. V gave up 0 bases and J gave up 7 bases; unmatched junction bases: 18. Germline CDR1 and CDR2: SQVTM and ANQGSEA. The CDR3 region has the DNA TGCAGCGTTGAAGATGAGGACCTCATGGGAGGGTCGGGTAATGAGCAGTTCTTC. Its translation: CSVEDEDLMGGSGNEQFF.

This clonotype appeared a single time. This rearrangement joins TRBV5-1 to TRBJ2-7; D possibly corresponds to TRBD1 (6 bases). The CDR3 has 15 amino acids. Per germline, CDR1 SGHRS and CDR2 YFSETQ. V was pared by 4 bases and J by 0 bases, with 14 bases between. The CDR3 DNA is TGCGCCAGCAGCCCACTCAGGGGAAGCTCCTACGAGCAGTACTTC. Translating gives CASSPLRGSSYEQYF.

This chain uses TRBV7-2 with TRBJ2-5; tentatively, D is TRBD1 (5 bases). The last part of the DNA fits TRBJ2-7 better; the J call may be wrong. Germline CDR1 SGHTA, CDR2 FQGNSA. The CDR3 consists of 14 residues. The CDR3 protein is CASSQSRATDEQYF. In nucleotides, the CDR3 is TGTGCCAGCAGCCAATCAAGGGCGACAGACGAGCAGTACTTC.

In its sample, this clonotype was seen a few times. This chain connects TRBV20-1 to TRBJ2-7, with 11 nucleotides matching TRBD2. Losses at the gene ends were 1 base for V and 4 bases for J; bases not matched to a gene: 12. The CDR3 contains 17 residues. In germline, CDR1 is DFQATT, CDR2 SNEGSKA (reference sequence). As DNA, the CDR3 is TGCAGTGCTAGAGGAGACCTTAGACTAGCGGGACAGTACGAGCAGTACTTC. It encodes CSARGDLRLAGQYEQYF.

The V call is TRBV12-3 or TRBV12-4, the J call TRBJ2-7; TRBD2 agrees at 12 bases. The CDR3 totals 17 residues. V gave up 5 bases and J gave up 4 bases; unmatched junction bases: 12. The CDR3 DNA sequence: TGTGCCAGCAGTCCCTCCTCGACTAGCGGGGGCCATTACGAGCAGTACTTC. Translated, it gives CASSPSSTSGGHYEQYF.

The J gene is TRBJ2-5, the V gene TRBV7-2, with TRBD1 matching 9 bases. CDR1 is SGHTA and CDR2 is FQGNSA in the germline V gene. The CDR3 length is 14 residues. With 4 bases clipped from V and 5 bases from J, the junction kept 5 bases outside the gene matches. CDR3 region: CASSSSTGGETQYF. In nucleotides, the CDR3 is TGTGCCAGCAGCTCATCGACAGGGGGGGAGACCCAGTACTTC.

V gene TRBV15 combines with J gene TRBJ2-6, with D hard to call. The CDR3 runs to 17 residues. Germline V lookup: CDR1 LNHNV, CDR2 YYDKDF (reference sequence). The V gene lost 0 bases and the J gene lost 2 bases, with 11 bases spanning the gap. The DNA of the CDR3 is TGTGCCACCAGCAGAGATCGCCAGGCCGCTGGGGCCAACGTCCTGACTTTC. Protein sequence: CATSRDRQAAGANVLTF. The variable domain in full, with the rest retrieved from reference TRBV15 and TRBJ2-6, is DAMVIQNPRYQVTQFGKPVTLSCSQTLNHNVMYWYQQKSSQAPKLLFHYYDKDFNNEADTPDNFQSRRPNTSFCFLDIRSPGLGDTAMYLCATSRDRQAAGANVLTFGAGSRLTVL.

This rearrangement joins TRBV7-8 to TRBJ2-6, with D uncertain. V was clipped by 1 base and J by 2 bases, with 15 bases between them. This CDR3 comprises 18 residues. In germline, CDR1 is SGHVS, CDR2 FQNEAQ. The CDR3 reads CASSLERKSGAGANVLTF. The CDR3 DNA follows: TGTGCCAGCAGCTTAGAACGAAAATCTGGGGCTGGGGCCAACGTCCTGACTTTC.

Only a few counts were recorded for this clonotype. V and J are TRBV7-2 and TRBJ2-3; weak D call: TRBD2 (6 bases). Germline V CDR1 and CDR2: SGHTA, FQGNSA. This CDR3 has 14 residues. The V end was cut by 5 bases, the J end by 4 bases, with 13 bases between. DNA of the CDR3: TGTGCCAGCAGCGGGACGGGGGACGCAGATACGCAGTATTTT. It is translated as CASSGTGDADTQYF.

This clonotype was observed a handful of times. The chain couples TRBV4-2 to TRBJ2-7, with a tentative D call TRBD2 (5 bases). CDR1 LGHNA and CDR2 YNFKEQ come from the germline V gene. CDR3 length: 15 residues. With 0 bases removed from V and 3 bases from J, the gap between germline ends came to 12 bases. The CDR3 reads CASSQDEGAFYEQYF. The CDR3 coding sequence is TGTGCCAGCAGCCAAGATGAGGGTGCATTCTACGAGCAGTACTTC.

This clonotype was recorded a few times. This chain links TRBV6-2 or TRBV6-3 with TRBJ1-2; TRBD1 is a possible D gene (6 bases). This CDR3 is 12 amino acids long. Per the germline V gene, CDR1 is MNHEY and CDR2 is SVGEGT. Trimming removed 7 bases at V and 4 bases at J, with 10 bases between. CDR3 bases: TGTGCCAGCACCCAGGACAGCTATGGCTACACCTTC. Translation: CASTQDSYGYTF.

The chain employs TRBV7-2 and TRBJ2-7; unclear D gene. V shed 3 bases and J shed 2 bases, with 14 bases lying between them. The CDR3 is 15 amino acids. Germline V gene lookup returns CDR1 SGHTA and CDR2 FQGNSA. This chain's CDR3 is CASSFPATPTYEQYF. The CDR3, as DNA: TGTGCCAGCAGCTTTCCGGCCACACCAACCTACGAGCAGTACTTC. The whole variable domain, remainder taken from reference TRBV7-2 and TRBJ2-7, is GAGVSQSPSNKVTEKGKDVELRCDPISGHTALYWYRQSLGQGLEFLIYFQGNSAPDKSGLPSDRFSAERTGGSVSTLTIQRTQQEDSAVYLCASSFPATPTYEQYFGPGTRLTVT.

The chain recombines TRBV5-1 with TRBJ2-7, with 8 bases fitting TRBD1. After removal of 4 bases from V and 5 bases from J, the junction contained 8 bases not matched to a gene. This CDR3 comprises 14 residues. In germline, CDR1 is SGHRS, CDR2 YFSETQ. The CDR3 here is CASSHGQGDDEQYF. The CDR3 DNA follows: TGCGCCAGCAGCCACGGACAGGGAGACGACGAGCAGTACTTC.

The CDR3 sequence is CASNRGGLSYEQYF. Here the CDR3 DNA reads TGTGCCAGCAACCGGGGGGGTTTGTCCTACGAGCAGTACTTC. V and J are TRBV7-9 and TRBJ2-7, with 8 bases fitting TRBD2. V dropped 7 bases and J dropped 1; count of bases not matched to a gene: 6. Germline assignment: CDR1 SEHNR and CDR2 FQNEAQ (reference sequence). This CDR3 contains 14 residues.

On this clonotype itself: This may be a read error, as it is one base from a much larger clone. The chain recombines TRBV7-2 with TRBJ2-3; unclear D gene. This CDR3 has 13 amino acids. Trimming took 5 bases from V and 4 from J, leaving 10 bases between them. Germline CDR1 reads SGHTA; CDR2 reads FQGNSA. CDR3 nucleotides: TGTGCCAGCAGCCCCCTCGACGCAGATACGCAGTATTTT. It is translated as CASSPLDADTQYF.

This clonotype was counted only a few times. The chain links TRBV7-8 to TRBJ2-3; 7 bases map to TRBD2. The germline V gene encodes CDR1 SGHVS and CDR2 FQNEAQ. This CDR3 has 16 residues. The V gene end was trimmed by 4 bases and the J gene end by 4 bases; junction bases not matched to a gene: 11. The CDR3 reads CASSYPIAGPSDTQYF. CDR3 nucleotide sequence: TGTGCCAGCAGCTACCCAATAGCGGGTCCATCAGATACGCAGTATTTT.

The chain combines TRBV29-1 with TRBJ2-5, with TRBD2 as a possible D gene (6 bases). This CDR3 comprises 12 residues. Per the germline V gene, CDR1 is SQVTM and CDR2 is ANQGSEA. Trimming stripped 6 bases from V and 5 bases from J, with 13 bases between. DNA for the CDR3: TGCAGCGTCGGGACTCAGAGGGAGACCCAGTACTTC. This translates into CSVGTQRETQYF.

The chain joins TRBV7-3 to TRBJ2-1; TRBD2 might be the D (6 bases). Germline V lookup: CDR1 SGHTA, CDR2 FQGTGA. The length of the CDR3 is 12 residues. V was pared by 8 bases and J by 7 bases, with 12 bases between. The CDR3 is CASGQGRNEQFF. The CDR3, as DNA: TGTGCCAGCGGCCAAGGGAGGAATGAGCAGTTCTTC.

As for this clonotype: The junction shows a germline mismatch at one end, possibly a read error. V gene TRBV5-5 combines with J gene TRBJ2-1; 7 bases line up with TRBD2. Germline CDR1 reads SGHKS; CDR2 reads YYEKEE (reference sequence). This CDR3 is 15 amino acids long. The CDR3 protein is CASSSRDYLYNEQFF. The CDR3 DNA reads TGTGCCAGTAGCTCCAGGGACTATCTTTACAATGAGCAGTTCTTC.

V usage is TRBV28 and J usage is TRBJ1-2; D is undetermined. The germline CDR1 and CDR2 sequences are MDHEN and SYDVKM. The CDR3 contains 14 residues. V shed 1 base and J shed 0 bases, with 6 bases lying between them. The CDR3 bases are TGTGCCAGCAGTTTATCCGGGGCTAACTATGGCTACACCTTC. It encodes CASSLSGANYGYTF.

The J gene is TRBJ2-6, the V gene TRBV6-5; D gene ambiguous. This CDR3 is 16 amino acids long. Germline loops: CDR1 MNHEY, CDR2 SVGAGI. V was trimmed by 0 bases and J by 0 bases, leaving 6 bases between them. CDR3 sequence: CASSYSSVSGANVLTF. In DNA, the CDR3 is TGTGCCAGCAGTTACTCGAGTGTCTCTGGGGCCAACGTCCTGACTTTC.